The 9 T cell receptor beta chains reported below all come from one sample, sequenced in a study of T cell clonality in common variable immunodeficiency. Only in-frame clones appear in the TCRdb table, and some are missing; sequencing was by immunoSEQ multiplex PCR. The specimen has about 23,000 clones, none found just once. The antigens for these receptors are not known. Points from the study as a whole: Reportedly, TCR beta sequences from common variable immunodeficiency showed fewer deletions and N-nucleotide insertions.

The sequenced material came from peripheral blood mononuclear cells. Receptor source: a human donor with common variable immunodeficiency.

By share, this clone ranks as medium-sized. Incomplete CDR3 DNA: TGTGCCAGCAGCTCCGCCGGACTAGCGAGGGATACG. It codes for CASSSAGLARDT. The complete CDR3 reads CASSSAGLARDTQYF. The V gene is TRBV7-3, the J gene TRBJ2-3; 9 bases are a match to TRBD2. The read ends 3 residues early relative to the CDR3; the germline J gene fills the gap. After removal of 4 bases from V and 6 bases from J, the junction contained 8 bases not matched to a gene. Germline loops: CDR1 SGHTA, CDR2 FQGTGA. CDR3 length: 15 amino acids.

This clone was counted ten times or more. The CDR3 is cut off 3 residues early in the read; its end comes from the germline J gene. The chain has TRBV19 and TRBJ2-7; 9 nucleotides match TRBD2. Germline assignment: CDR1 LNHDA and CDR2 SQIVND (reference sequence). The CDR3 contains 16 residues. V lost 2 bases, J lost 0 bases, and 5 bases stayed unmatched. CDR3 bases read: TGTGCCAGTAGTATATATCCTAGCGGGAACTCCTACGAG. Translation: CASSIYPSGNSYE. In full, the CDR3 reads CASSIYPSGNSYEQYF.

There are many counts of this clone. The read ends 3 residues early relative to the CDR3; the germline J gene fills the gap. The J gene is TRBJ2-1, the V gene TRBV19; 12 nucleotides agree with TRBD2. The CDR3 is 18 amino acids. V was clipped by 7 bases and J by 0 bases; unmatched bases: 10. The germline V gene encodes CDR1 LNHDA and CDR2 SQIVND (reference sequence). CDR3 residues: CASKPSGRDLSSYNEQFF. The sequenced CDR3 bases are TGTGCCAGTAAGCCTAGCGGGAGGGATCTTAGCTCCTACAATGAG.

In this sample, this clone turned up many times. The read halts 3 residues ahead of the CDR3 end, with the missing end drawn from the germline J gene. The chain joins TRBV18 to TRBJ2-6, with 10 bases fitting TRBD1. From germline, CDR1 is KGHSH and CDR2 LQKENI. J was trimmed by 12 bases and V by 3 bases; bases with no gene match: 11. The length of the CDR3 is 16 residues. CDR3 region: CASSPLSGQGLSVLTF. CDR3 DNA (partial): TGTGCCAGCTCACCTTTATCGGGACAGGGGTTGAGCGTC.

This clone has more than one count but fewer than ten. The read halts 3 residues ahead of the CDR3 end, with the missing end drawn from the germline J gene. The V gene is TRBV18, the J gene TRBJ1-5; D not certain. The CDR3 spans 14 residues. The V gene lost 3 bases and the J gene lost 3 bases, with 9 bases spanning the gap. Germline CDR1 reads KGHSH; CDR2 reads LQKENI. The CDR3 loop is CASSPRQDNQPQHF. The part of the CDR3 DNA that was read is TGTGCCAGCTCACCCCGACAAGACAATCAGCCC.

This clone appeared a few times. The read finishes 3 residues shy of the CDR3 end, and the germline J gene is used to complete it. V usage is TRBV19 and J usage is TRBJ1-5; TRBD1 matches 10 bases. V dropped 6 bases and J dropped 6; count of bases not matched to a gene: 11. This CDR3 comprises 16 residues. From germline, CDR1 is LNHDA and CDR2 SQIVND (reference sequence). The covered CDR3 bases are TGTGCCAGTAGAAAAAGGACAGGGGGAATAGGTCAGCCC. It translates to CASRKRTGGIGQP. The whole CDR3 protein is CASRKRTGGIGQPQHF. Supplemented by reference TRBV19 and TRBJ1-5, the full variable domain reads DGGITQSPKYLFRKEGQNVTLSCEQNLNHDAMYWYRQDPGQGLRLIYYSQIVNDFQKGDIAEGYSVSREKKESFPLTVTSAQKNPTAFYLCASRKRTGGIGQPQHFGDGTRLSIL.

Worth noting for this clone: The CDR3 is cut off 3 residues early in the read; its end comes from the germline J gene. This chain links TRBV5-1 with TRBJ2-3, with D perhaps matching TRBD1 (5 bases). Germline V gives CDR1 SGHRS, CDR2 YFSETQ. Trimming stripped 0 bases from V and 2 bases from J, with 7 bases between. This CDR3 region has 14 residues. The sequenced part of the CDR3 DNA is TGCGCCAGCAGCTTGGGACAGAACACAGATACG. Protein sequence: CASSLGQNTDT. The whole CDR3 is CASSLGQNTDTQYF.

This clone showed up many times. The sequenced fragment ends 3 residues before the CDR3 boundary, so the rest is inferred from the germline J gene. The rearrangement links TRBV6-4 to TRBJ2-7; 10 nucleotides line up with TRBD2. CDR1 is MRHNA and CDR2 is SNTAGT in the germline V gene. This CDR3 has 17 residues. V lost 2 bases, J lost 0 bases, and 7 bases stayed unmatched. CDR3: CASSDPSGSYSSYEQYF. The DNA read from the CDR3 is TGTGCCAGCAGTGACCCTAGCGGGAGCTATAGCTCCTACGAG.

This clone was counted between two and nine times. The CDR3 goes on 3 residues after the read ends, and that part is filled in from the germline J gene. V and J are TRBV2 and TRBJ1-5, with TRBD1 as a possible D gene (6 bases). In germline, CDR1 is SNHLY, CDR2 FYNNEI. Trimming took off 3 bases at V and 3 bases at J, with 12 bases between the two ends. The CDR3 has 15 residues. CDR3 DNA (partial): TGTGCCAGCAGTGAGGACAGCCTACACAATCAGCCC. Its translation: CASSEDSLHNQP. The entire CDR3 protein is CASSEDSLHNQPQHF.